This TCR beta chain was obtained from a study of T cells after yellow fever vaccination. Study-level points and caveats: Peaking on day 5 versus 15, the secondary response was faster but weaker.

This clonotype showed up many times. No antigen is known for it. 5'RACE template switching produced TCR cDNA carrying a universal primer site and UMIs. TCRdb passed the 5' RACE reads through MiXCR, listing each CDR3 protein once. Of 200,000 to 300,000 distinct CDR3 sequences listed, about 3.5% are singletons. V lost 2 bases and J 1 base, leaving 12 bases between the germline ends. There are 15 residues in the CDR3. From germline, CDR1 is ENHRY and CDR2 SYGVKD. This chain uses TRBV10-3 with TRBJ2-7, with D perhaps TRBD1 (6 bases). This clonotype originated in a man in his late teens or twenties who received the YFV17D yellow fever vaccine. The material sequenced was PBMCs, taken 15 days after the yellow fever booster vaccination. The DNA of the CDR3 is TGTGCCATCAGTGAGCTATCGGACAGTTCCTACGAGCAGTACTTC. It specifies CAISELSDSSYEQYF.